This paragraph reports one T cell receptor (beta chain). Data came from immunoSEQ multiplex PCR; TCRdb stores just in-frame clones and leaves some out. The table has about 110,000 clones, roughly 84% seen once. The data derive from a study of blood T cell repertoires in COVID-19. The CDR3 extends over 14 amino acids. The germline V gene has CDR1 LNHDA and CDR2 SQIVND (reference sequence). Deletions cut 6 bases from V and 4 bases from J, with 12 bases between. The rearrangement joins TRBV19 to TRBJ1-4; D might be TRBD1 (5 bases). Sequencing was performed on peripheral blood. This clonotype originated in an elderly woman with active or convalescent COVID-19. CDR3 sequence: CASSQGVLNEKLFF. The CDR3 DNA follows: TGTGCCAGTAGCCAAGGGGTCCTTAATGAAAAACTGTTTTTT.